A selection of T cell receptor beta chains follows, all from one sample in a study of blood T cell repertoires in COVID-19. Assay used: immunoSEQ multiplex PCR; TCRdb lists only in-frame clones, some missing. The sample has roughly 140,000 clones; 81% are singletons. The specimen was peripheral blood. These receptors were taken from a human donor in a cohort sampled during active COVID-19. Both conserved end residues are trimmed from each CDR3. Not every row has a clone size; where given, it reads once, few, many or a size class.

clone_size: .; j_call: TRBJ2-7; cdr3_length: 11; v_call: TRBV4-2; cdr3_aa: ASSFGTTVEQY
clone_size: .; j_call: TRBJ2-1; cdr3_length: 12; v_call: TRBV16; cdr3_aa: ASSQSSPYNEQF
clone_size: .; j_call: TRBJ2-2; cdr3_length: 15; v_call: TRBV6-1; cdr3_aa: ASSGSTSGANTGELF
clone_size: .; j_call: TRBJ2-7; cdr3_length: 12; v_call: TRBV9; cdr3_aa: ASSEGRDTYEQY
clone_size: .; j_call: TRBJ2-3; cdr3_length: 14; v_call: TRBV28; cdr3_aa: ASSPLGVAGAGTQY
clone_size: .; j_call: TRBJ2-7; cdr3_length: 15; v_call: TRBV4-3; cdr3_aa: ASSQGWSPSGSYEQY
clone_size: .; j_call: TRBJ2-2; cdr3_length: 12; v_call: TRBV29-1; cdr3_aa: SVEGQGKTGELF
clone_size: .; j_call: TRBJ2-3; cdr3_length: 10; v_call: TRBV5-1; cdr3_aa: ASSSQGDTQY
clone_size: .; j_call: TRBJ1-1; cdr3_length: 11; v_call: TRBV6-6; cdr3_aa: ASSYWSSTEAF
clone_size: .; j_call: TRBJ2-7; cdr3_length: 15; v_call: TRBV25-1; cdr3_aa: ASSDQGQGVSPYEQY
clone_size: .; j_call: TRBJ2-7; cdr3_length: 11; v_call: TRBV29-1; cdr3_aa: SVLTGGSYEQY
clone_size: .; j_call: TRBJ1-3; cdr3_length: 12; v_call: TRBV7-2; cdr3_aa: ASSPGTGGNTIY
clone_size: .; j_call: TRBJ1-6; cdr3_length: 16; v_call: TRBV29-1; cdr3_aa: SVVGQGLASSYNSPLH
clone_size: .; j_call: TRBJ2-7; cdr3_length: 13; v_call: TRBV9; cdr3_aa: ASSGTSGGRGEQY
clone_size: .; j_call: TRBJ2-7; cdr3_length: 11; v_call: TRBV11-3; cdr3_aa: ASSFRADYEQY
clone_size: .; j_call: TRBJ2-7; cdr3_length: 13; v_call: TRBV29-1; cdr3_aa: SVSGRALGSYEQY
clone_size: .; j_call: TRBJ2-7; cdr3_length: 11; v_call: TRBV28; cdr3_aa: ATSLRASYEQY
clone_size: .; j_call: TRBJ1-2; cdr3_length: 13; v_call: TRBV4-2; cdr3_aa: ASSQAGGGNYGYT
clone_size: .; j_call: TRBJ2-7; cdr3_length: 13; v_call: TRBV18; cdr3_aa: ASALRDRGPYEQY
clone_size: .; j_call: TRBJ2-7; cdr3_length: 14; v_call: TRBV7-2; cdr3_aa: ASSLTGTSVSYEQY
clone_size: many; j_call: TRBJ1-2; cdr3_length: 14; v_call: TRBV25-1; cdr3_aa: ASSEWRVRVLRGYT
clone_size: .; j_call: TRBJ1-1; cdr3_length: 13; v_call: TRBV9; cdr3_aa: ASSVGEGRYTEAF
clone_size: few; j_call: TRBJ2-1; cdr3_length: 11; v_call: TRBV11-3; cdr3_aa: ASSLGLAGALF
clone_size: .; j_call: TRBJ1-4; cdr3_length: 10; v_call: TRBV11-1; cdr3_aa: ASKLGTGPIN
clone_size: .; j_call: TRBJ1-4; cdr3_length: 13; v_call: TRBV15; cdr3_aa: ATSRERGFVEKLF
clone_size: .; j_call: TRBJ1-2; cdr3_length: 9; v_call: TRBV11-2; cdr3_aa: ASSAAGGYT
clone_size: .; j_call: TRBJ1-3; cdr3_length: 10; v_call: TRBV9; cdr3_aa: ASSNSGNTIY
clone_size: .; j_call: TRBJ2-7; cdr3_length: 11; v_call: TRBV16; cdr3_aa: ASRIAGAGEQY
clone_size: .; j_call: TRBJ1-1; cdr3_length: 13; v_call: TRBV7-3; cdr3_aa: ASSLSEGANTEAF
clone_size: .; j_call: TRBJ2-7; cdr3_length: 11; v_call: TRBV19; cdr3_aa: ASSWAAGNEQY
clone_size: .; j_call: TRBJ2-3; cdr3_length: 13; v_call: TRBV5-4; cdr3_aa: ASSRRGRDTDTQY
clone_size: few; j_call: TRBJ1-6; cdr3_length: 11; v_call: TRBV11-2; cdr3_aa: ASSGGWGLPLH